This T cell receptor (beta chain) was identified in a study of CD8+ T cells in alopecia areata. Overall study findings and caveats: Scalp data also include sequences from resident alphabeta T cells of normal skin. Lesional scalp displayed greater clonality than normal scalp, most notably in alopecia totalis/universalis.

Investigators isolated RNA and reverse transcribed it into cDNA to act as the sequencing template. Measured with immunoSEQ multiplex PCR; TCRdb has only the in-frame clones, and not every one. The repertoire holds roughly 20,000 clones, with 60% to 70% as singletons. CD4+ cells of a handful of patients were further sorted as CD25+CD127-. Comments on this clone: Its antigen is not identified.

Per the germline V gene, CDR1 is SGDLS and CDR2 is YYNGEE. The V end lost 0 bases, the J end lost 1 base, and 9 bases lay between the germline ends. This CDR3 spans 15 amino acids. Sequenced sample: CD4+ Tregs sorted from blood. The source of this sequence is a human donor with alopecia areata. The V and J genes are TRBV9 and TRBJ2-3, with no clear D. The CDR3 region is CASSVVPVGTDTQYF. DNA for the CDR3: TGTGCCAGCAGCGTAGTGCCAGTTGGCACAGATACGCAGTATTTT.